Below are 10 T cell receptor beta chains sequenced from a single sample in a study of response to subunit inactivated influenza vaccine. TCRdb re-analysed the RT-PCR reads in MiXCR, keeping a single row per CDR3 protein. Among approximately 480,000 distinct CDR3 sequences, 9.5% to 13% were seen once, and the ten largest hold approximately 12%. Sequencing was performed on PBMCs from blood, taken about 40 days after vaccination. These receptors came from a man aged 45 to 65 who received an inactivated influenza vaccine.

This clonotype was seen ten or more times. The genes are TRBV6-5 and TRBJ1-1; D remains ambiguous. The CDR3 covers 14 residues. Trimming took 2 bases from V and 3 from J, leaving 10 bases between them. The germline V gene has CDR1 MNHEY and CDR2 SVGAGI. In DNA form, the CDR3 reads TGTGCCAGCAGTTACATGTTTAGGGACACTGAAGCTTTCTTT. This sequence encodes CASSYMFRDTEAFF.

This clonotype came up a few times. The V gene is TRBV5-6, the J gene TRBJ2-7, with D possibly called TRBD1 or TRBD2 (5 bases each). Trimming took 2 bases from V and 2 from J, leaving 14 bases between them. This CDR3 spans 15 amino acids. Germline values: CDR1 SGHDT, CDR2 YYEEEE. CDR3 nucleotides: TGTGCCAGCAGCTTCTCCGGGACGGGCGCCTACGAGCAGTACTTC. Amino acid sequence: CASSFSGTGAYEQYF.

The gene calls are TRBV5-1 and TRBJ2-5, with a weak D call TRBD1 (6 bases). This CDR3 is 14 amino acids long. V shed 4 bases and J shed 0 bases, with 10 bases lying between them. The germline V gene encodes CDR1 SGHRS and CDR2 YFSETQ. Written as DNA, the CDR3 is TGCGCCAGCAGCCTTACAGGGAACCAAGAGACCCAGTACTTC. Amino acids: CASSLTGNQETQYF.

This clonotype was detected only a few times. The chain employs TRBV11-2 and TRBJ1-3; D possibly corresponds to TRBD1 (6 bases). The CDR3 consists of 17 residues. Germline CDR1 is SGHAT and CDR2 is FQNNGV. Trimming shortened V by 3 bases and J by 4 bases, and 19 bases separated the two germline ends. CDR3: CASSLDNPRGTGNTIYF. In DNA, the CDR3 is TGTGCCAGCAGCTTGGATAACCCCAGGGGAACGGGAAACACCATATATTTT.

This clonotype occurred a few times. The chain combines TRBV5-1 with TRBJ2-5; TRBD2 aligns across 12 bases. The CDR3 has 20 residues. Per the germline V gene, CDR1 is SGHRS and CDR2 is YFSETQ. Trimming cost V 7 bases and J 4 bases; bases outside gene matches: 23. Here the CDR3 reads CASELYPGTSGLLGRETQYF. DNA of the CDR3: TGCGCCAGCGAGCTCTACCCCGGGACTAGCGGGCTACTGGGGAGAGAGACCCAGTACTTC.

This clonotype showed up many times. V is TRBV5-6 and J is TRBJ2-2; D gene unclear. V was clipped by 0 bases and J by 0 bases, with 6 bases between them. Per germline, CDR1 SGHDT and CDR2 YYEEEE. This CDR3 region has 15 residues. This CDR3 is CASSLDSPNTGELFF. The CDR3, as DNA: TGTGCCAGCAGCTTGGACAGCCCGAACACCGGGGAGCTGTTTTTT.

The chain combines TRBV7-9 with TRBJ2-5; TRBD2 matches at 7 bases. After removal of 4 bases from V and 4 bases from J, the junction contained 12 bases not matched to a gene. Germline loops: CDR1 SEHNR, CDR2 FQNEAQ (reference sequence). CDR3 length: 16 residues. The CDR3 DNA follows: TGTGCCAGCAGCTCCAAGCGGGAAGGGCGTCGAGAGACCCAGTACTTC. Protein: CASSSKREGRRETQYF.

This clonotype has just a few counts. The V call is TRBV4-2, the J call TRBJ1-2, with a tentative D call TRBD1 (6 bases). Trimming removed 4 bases from V and 8 bases from J, with 26 bases in between. Germline assignment: CDR1 LGHNA and CDR2 YNFKEQ. This CDR3 comprises 17 residues. CDR3 DNA sequence: TGTGCCAGCAGCCTAGCTCGACAGGAGGCCCGGTTGGTCGGCTACACCTTC. Its translation is CASSLARQEARLVGYTF.

This chain uses TRBV5-1 with TRBJ2-5; no reliable D call. V lost 0 bases and J 3 bases, leaving 9 bases between the germline ends. Germline CDR1 and CDR2: SGHRS and YFSETQ. CDR3 size: 14 residues. This CDR3 is CASSLAPNKETQYF. CDR3 sequence (DNA): TGCGCCAGCAGCTTGGCCCCAAACAAAGAGACCCAGTACTTC.

This clonotype has ten or more counts. The genes are TRBV20-1 and TRBJ1-1; D is perhaps TRBD1 (6 bases). The CDR3 has 12 residues. Per germline, CDR1 DFQATT and CDR2 SNEGSKA (reference sequence). V shed 4 bases and J shed 5 bases, with 11 bases lying between them. In nucleotides, the CDR3 is TGCAGTGCTAAGTGGGGGGCTACTGAAGCTTTCTTT. Encoded protein: CSAKWGATEAFF.